A selection of T cell receptor beta chains follows, all from one sample in a study of blood T cell repertoires in COVID-19. The protocol was immunoSEQ multiplex PCR, while the TCRdb copy is restricted to in-frame clones and leaves out a portion. Here the sample spans around 200,000 clones, under 90% being singletons. The sample taken for sequencing was peripheral blood. Every receptor here comes from a man aged 40-49 years with acute or convalescent COVID-19. The CDR3 runs from the conserved cysteine through the conserved F or W. D genes are given only for firm matches. Only some rows state a clone size, as once, few, many or a class for expanded clones.

D	V	J	size	CDR3	DNA
TRBD2	TRBV9	TRBJ2-1	NA	CASSGTSGYNEQFF	TGTGCCAGCAGTGGGACTAGCGGCTACAATGAGCAGTTCTTC
NA	TRBV19	TRBJ2-2	NA	CASSISRLAGELFF	TGTGCCAGTAGTATTTCTCGGTTGGCCGGGGAGCTGTTTTTT
NA	TRBV11-2	TRBJ2-5	NA	CASSFEQLETQYF	TGTGCCAGCAGCTTCGAACAGTTGGAGACCCAGTACTTC
NA	TRBV2	TRBJ1-5	NA	CASSPQGFSNQPQHF	TGTGCCAGCAGTCCACAGGGCTTCAGCAATCAGCCCCAGCATTTT
TRBD1	TRBV11-2	TRBJ1-4	NA	CASSLQGATNEKLFF	TGTGCCAGCAGCCTACAGGGGGCCACTAATGAAAAACTGTTTTTT
NA	TRBV27	TRBJ2-2	NA	CASSVRLGNGELFF	TGTGCCAGCAGTGTCCGACTAGGAAACGGGGAGCTGTTTTTT
NA	TRBV20-1	TRBJ2-7	NA	CSARTPYEQYF	TGCAGTGCTAGGACTCCCTACGAGCAGTACTTC
NA	TRBV21-1	TRBJ1-2	NA	CASRGQGHLNYGYTF	TGTGCCAGCCGGGGACAGGGACACCTTAACTATGGCTACACCTTC
TRBD1	TRBV6-6	TRBJ1-2	once	CASSNRQGPSDYGYTF	TGTGCCAGCAGTAATAGACAGGGACCCTCTGACTATGGCTACACCTTC
TRBD1	TRBV9	TRBJ1-1	NA	CASTLDRVGTEAFF	TGTGCCAGCACCCTGGACAGGGTAGGCACTGAAGCTTTCTTT